These 6 T cell receptor beta chains share one sample of origin, sequenced in a study of cytomegalovirus exposure and HLA in healthy donors. PCR was performed using 60 Vbeta and 13 Jbeta primers. Libraries were prepared by immunoSEQ multiplex PCR; TCRdb keeps only in-frame clonotypes and omits some of them. The data show about 120,000 clones, roughly four fifths seen once. The sequenced sample consisted of PBMCs. All receptors come from a woman in her thirties or forties in good health and CMV-seropositive.

The genes are TRBV4-2 and TRBJ1-1, with TRBD1 matching over 9 bases. This CDR3 comprises 20 residues. Germline-derived CDR1 and CDR2 are LGHNA and YNFKEQ. V shed 1 base, J shed 1 base, and the junction held 16 bases outside the gene matches. DNA of the CDR3: TGTGCCAGCAGCCAAGGTATAGGTATGGGGACAGGGAAAGAGAACACTGAAGCTTTCTTT. Translation: CASSQGIGMGTGKENTEAFF.

V usage is TRBV6-1 and J usage is TRBJ1-4; 10 bases align to TRBD1. CDR3 length equals 14 residues. V was clipped by 6 bases and J by 6 bases; unmatched bases: 4. Germline CDR1 and CDR2: MNHNS and SASEGT. The CDR3, as DNA: TGTGCCAGCAGGGACAGGGGGGGGGATGAAAAACTGTTTTTT. This translates into CASRDRGGDEKLFF.

About this clone itself: Mismatch with germline at one junction end may stem from a read error. Other DNA sequences in the sample encode the same CDR3. The chain uses TRBV6-1 and TRBJ1-4; D ambiguous. CDR1 is MNHNS and CDR2 is SASEGT in the germline V gene. This CDR3 has 15 amino acids. The CDR3 loop is CASVREVGTNEKLFF. Written as DNA, the CDR3 is TGTGCCAGCGTGAGGGAAGTGGGCACTAATGAAAAGCTGTTTTTT.

The chain combines TRBV19 with TRBJ2-3; D is ambiguous. The CDR3 covers 16 residues. The V and J ends lost 0 bases and 1 base respectively, with 11 bases between them. Germline V gives CDR1 LNHDA, CDR2 SQIVND (reference sequence). CDR3 protein: CASSIDPWQGTDTQYF. CDR3 DNA: TGTGCCAGTAGTATAGATCCCTGGCAGGGCACAGATACGCAGTATTTT.

The genes are TRBV19 and TRBJ1-4; 7 bases agree with TRBD1. J was trimmed by 6 bases and V by 5 bases; bases with no gene match: 9. Per germline, CDR1 LNHDA and CDR2 SQIVND (reference sequence). This CDR3 is built from 15 residues. CDR3 sequence: CASSPPDRADEKLFF. In DNA, the CDR3 is TGTGCCAGTAGTCCTCCCGACAGGGCGGATGAAAAACTGTTTTTT.

This clone showed up just once. V and J are TRBV4-3 and TRBJ2-1; no reliable D call. From germline, CDR1 is LGHNA and CDR2 YSLEER. V was clipped by 1 base and J by 5 bases, with 3 bases between them. The CDR3 runs to 12 residues. The CDR3 reads CASSQANNEQFF. CDR3 DNA sequence: TGCGCCAGCAGCCAAGCTAACAATGAGCAGTTCTTC.